This note documents a single T cell receptor (beta chain) sequence. The antigen is unknown. These data belong to a study of shared clonotypes between healthy human individuals. Points from the study as a whole: Donor clonotype sharing was expected to depend on sequencing depth. In having few donors, the study represented limited genetic and exposure-history diversity.

Naive CD8 isolation took CD45RO-negative cells positively selected for CCR7 and excluded terminally differentiated effector memory CD45RA+ cells. Libraries were prepared by immunoSEQ multiplex PCR; TCRdb keeps only in-frame clonotypes and omits some of them. The data show about 820,000 clones, approximately 92% seen once. Sequencing was performed on naive CD8+ T cells sorted from blood. The receptor was isolated from a man aged 25 to 45 in good health.

As DNA, the CDR3 is TGTGCCAGCAGTGAAGATCCGGGAGGCCCTAAAAACATTCAGTACTTC. Translated, it gives CASSEDPGGPKNIQYF. J is TRBJ2-4 and V is TRBV6-1; TRBD2 aligns across 7 bases. V lost 1 base and J lost 4; bases outside the gene matches: 7. Germline V gene lookup returns CDR1 MNHNS and CDR2 SASEGT. This CDR3 is built from 16 residues.